The 24 T cell receptor beta chains given below trace back to one sample, sequenced in a study of blood T cell repertoires in COVID-19. Clones were sequenced by immunoSEQ multiplex PCR, and TCRdb holds only the in-frame ones, with some missing. The data show some 200,000 clones, around 82% seen once. The sequenced sample consisted of PBMCs or T cells enriched from blood (not recorded which). The receptors here all came from a man aged 35-49 years who had recovered from COVID-19.

This rearrangement joins TRBV5-8 to TRBJ2-5, with TRBD1 identical over 9 bases. V lost 0 bases and J lost 3; bases outside the gene matches: 6. This CDR3 is 16 amino acids long. Germline CDR1 and CDR2: SGHTS and YDEGEE. CDR3 DNA: TGTGCCAGCAGCTTGGGGACAGGGGAGAGGGAAGAGACCCAGTACTTC. It is translated as CASSLGTGEREETQYF.

The rearrangement joins TRBV5-4 to TRBJ1-1; possibly TRBD1 for D (5 bases). Trimming pared 1 base from V and 4 bases from J, leaving 8 bases between. Germline V gene sequence: CDR1 SGHNT, CDR2 YYREEE (reference sequence). CDR3 length equals 13 residues. The CDR3 DNA sequence: TGTGCCAGCAGCTTGTGGGGGGTCACTGAAGCTTTCTTT. Its translation: CASSLWGVTEAFF.

The gene calls are TRBV18 and TRBJ1-1; 7 bases map to TRBD1. V shed 3 bases, J shed 4 bases, and the junction held 5 bases outside the gene matches. The CDR3 is made up of 14 amino acids. The germline gives CDR1 KGHSH, CDR2 LQKENI. CDR3 nucleotide sequence: TGTGCCAGCTCACCGACAGGGTCTGTCACTGAAGCTTTCTTT. Amino acids: CASSPTGSVTEAFF.

This clone was counted a single time. The V call is TRBV7-9, the J call TRBJ1-5; 7 bases agree with TRBD1. Germline CDR1 is SEHNR and CDR2 is FQNEAQ (reference sequence). The V and J ends lost 6 bases and 2 bases, in that order; junction bases with no gene match: 10. This CDR3 region has 16 residues. The CDR3 reads CASSSGATGRNQPQHF. CDR3 DNA: TGTGCCAGCAGTTCCGGTGCGACAGGGCGCAATCAGCCCCAGCATTTT.

The rearrangement joins TRBV2 to TRBJ1-1; D gene ambiguous. CDR1 and CDR2 (germline): SNHLY, FYNNEI. Trimming pared 8 bases from V and 5 bases from J, leaving 15 bases between. This CDR3 has 13 amino acids. Here the CDR3 reads CASLLPSGTEAFF. CDR3 nucleotides: TGTGCCAGCCTACTCCCCTCGGGTACTGAAGCTTTCTTT.

The chain combines TRBV4-1 with TRBJ1-5; 9 bases fit TRBD1. Unmatched junction bases numbered 7, after V lost 3 bases and J lost 4 bases. CDR3 length: 16 residues. Looked up from germline, CDR1 is MGHRA and CDR2 is YSYEKL. The CDR3 DNA reads as TGCGCCAGCAGCCACCGGACAGGGGAGGGGAATCAGCCCCAGCATTTT. Encoded protein: CASSHRTGEGNQPQHF.

V and J are TRBV10-2 and TRBJ1-2; 10 bases are a match to TRBD1. J gave up 2 bases and V 6 bases, and 6 bases lay outside the gene matches. Germline V lookup: CDR1 WSHSY, CDR2 SAAADI. This CDR3 has 15 residues. The CDR3: CASRRGTGENYGYTF. The CDR3 DNA is TGCGCCAGCAGGCGAGGGACAGGGGAGAACTATGGCTACACCTTC.

The gene calls are TRBV5-1 and TRBJ1-1, with 7 positions matching TRBD1. V was clipped by 9 bases and J by 4 bases; unmatched bases: 12. Germline V gene data show CDR1 as SGHRS and CDR2 as YFSETQ. The CDR3 contains 14 residues. The CDR3 DNA sequence: TGCGCCACCCCCGGGACAGTTTCGGCCACTGAAGCTTTCTTT. Encoded protein: CATPGTVSATEAFF. The full variable domain, with the rest looked up from reference TRBV5-1 and TRBJ1-1, is KAGVTQTPRYLIKTRGQQVTLSCSPISGHRSVSWYQQTPGQGLQFLFEYFSETQRNKGNFPGRFSGRQFSNSRSEMNVSTLELGDSALYLCATPGTVSATEAFFGQGTRLTVV.

The chain is built from TRBV5-6 and TRBJ1-2; 9 positions match TRBD1. The length of the CDR3 is 16 residues. CDR1 is SGHDT and CDR2 is YYEEEE in the germline V gene. Trimming removed 0 bases from V and 8 bases from J; junction bases left unmatched: 11. The CDR3 DNA reads as TGTGCCAGCAGCTTGGCGGGACAGGGACGCCTGGGGGGCTACACCTTC. Translated, it gives CASSLAGQGRLGGYTF.

V is TRBV18 and J is TRBJ2-5; D remains unclear. The CDR3 length is 13 residues. Germline CDR1 and CDR2: KGHSH and LQKENI. Trimming shortened V by 3 bases and J by 4 bases, and 9 bases separated the two germline ends. Written as DNA, the CDR3 is TGTGCCAGCTCACCGAGGAGTACAGAGACCCAGTACTTC. Protein sequence: CASSPRSTETQYF. The whole variable domain, filled in from reference TRBV18 and TRBJ2-5, reads NAGVMQNPRHLVRRRGQEARLRCSPMKGHSHVYWYRQLPEEGLKFMVYLQKENIIDESGMPKERFSAEFPKEGPSILRIQQVVRGDSAAYFCASSPRSTETQYFGPGTRLLVL.

The chain combines TRBV7-3 with TRBJ2-3, with TRBD2 identical over 10 bases. There are 16 residues in the CDR3. Germline values: CDR1 SGHTA, CDR2 FQGTGA. Losses at the gene ends were 5 bases for V and 2 bases for J; bases not matched to a gene: 7. The CDR3 coding sequence is TGTGCCAGCAGCACATCACTAGCGGGGAACACAGATACGCAGTATTTT. This codes for CASSTSLAGNTDTQYF.

V gene TRBV3-1 (or the pseudogene TRBV3-2) combines with J gene TRBJ1-5; the match to TRBD1 covers 9 bases. Germline CDR1 is LGHDT and CDR2 is YNNKEL (reference sequence). This CDR3 spans 15 amino acids. Trimming removed 4 bases from V and 9 bases from J; junction bases left unmatched: 10. Here the CDR3 DNA reads TGTGCCAGCAGCCCGGACTTTACAGGGGGCCTGCCCCAGCATTTT. Translating it yields CASSPDFTGGLPQHF.

This chain joins TRBV7-8 and TRBJ2-2; 8 positions match TRBD1. This CDR3 comprises 15 residues. CDR1 is SGHVS, CDR2 FQNEAQ, per germline. V lost 3 bases, J lost 8 bases, and 8 bases stayed unmatched. This chain's CDR3 is CASSLLTGAEGELFF. The DNA for the CDR3 is TGTGCCAGCAGCTTGTTGACAGGGGCGGAGGGGGAGCTGTTTTTT. The full variable domain, completed using reference TRBV7-8 and TRBJ2-2, is GAGVSQSPRYKVAKRGQDVALRCDPISGHVSLFWYQQALGQGPEFLTYFQNEAQLDKSGLPSDRFFAERPEGSVSTLKIQRTQQEDSAVYLCASSLLTGAEGELFFGEGSRLTVL.

In this sample, this clone turned up a few times. The chain has TRBV2 and TRBJ2-3; TRBD2 agrees at 7 bases. CDR1 SNHLY and CDR2 FYNNEI come from the germline V gene. J was trimmed by 2 bases and V by 2 bases; bases with no gene match: 7. The CDR3 totals 16 residues. CDR3 region: CASSERPSGPTDTQYF. The DNA of the CDR3 is TGTGCCAGCAGTGAAAGACCTAGCGGCCCCACAGATACGCAGTATTTT. The full variable domain, rest sourced from reference TRBV2 and TRBJ2-3, is EPEVTQTPSHQVTQMGQEVILRCVPISNHLYFYWYRQILGQKVEFLVSFYNNEISEKSEIFDDQFSVERPDGSNFTLKIRSTKLEDSAMYFCASSERPSGPTDTQYFGPGTRLTVL.

This clone came up a few times. The gene calls are TRBV24-1 and TRBJ1-5, with TRBD1 as a possible D gene (6 bases). The CDR3 has 13 residues. Trimming cost V 6 bases and J 5 bases, with 10 bases left between them. Germline values: CDR1 KGHDR, CDR2 SFDVKD. The CDR3 bases are TGTGCCACCAGTAGTACAGGGTATCAGCCCCAGCATTTT. Its protein is CATSSTGYQPQHF.

The chain recombines TRBV25-1 with TRBJ2-5; 12 bases fit TRBD2. Losses at the gene ends were 3 bases for V and 2 bases for J; bases not matched to a gene: 7. The germline gives CDR1 MGHDK, CDR2 SYGVNS. The CDR3 runs to 17 residues. The CDR3: CASSDAKGTSGQETQYF. The CDR3 region has the DNA TGTGCCAGCAGTGACGCCAAGGGGACTAGCGGGCAAGAGACCCAGTACTTC.

This chain uses TRBV9 with TRBJ2-3, with D possibly TRBD2 on 5 matching bases. The V end was cut by 6 bases, the J end by 0 bases, with 17 bases between. The CDR3 length is 16 residues. CDR1 is SGDLS, CDR2 YYNGEE, per germline. The DNA for the CDR3 is TGTGCCAGCACTCCTAGTGCGGGTTCTAGCACAGATACGCAGTATTTT. This sequence encodes CASTPSAGSSTDTQYF. The whole variable domain, remainder taken from reference TRBV9 and TRBJ2-3, is DSGVTQTPKHLITATGQRVTLRCSPRSGDLSVYWYQQSLDQGLQFLIQYYNGEERAKGNILERFSAQQFPDLHSELNLSSLELGDSALYFCASTPSAGSSTDTQYFGPGTRLTVL.

The chain employs TRBV24-1 and TRBJ2-3, with D uncertain. The V gene lost 4 bases and the J gene lost 8 bases, with 12 bases spanning the gap. The CDR3 has 13 amino acids. Germline CDR1 reads KGHDR; CDR2 reads SFDVKD. DNA of the CDR3: TGTGCCACCAGTGAGGTCGGGTGGGTTACGCAGTATTTT. Translated, it gives CATSEVGWVTQYF.

This chain connects TRBV2 to TRBJ1-1; D gene unclear. The V end was cut by 0 bases, the J end by 10 bases, with 9 bases between. The germline V gene has CDR1 SNHLY and CDR2 FYNNEI. CDR3 size: 12 residues. The CDR3 loop is CASSEANRGAFF. The CDR3 DNA is TGTGCCAGCAGTGAAGCGAATCGGGGAGCTTTCTTT.

The genes are TRBV12-3 or TRBV12-4 and TRBJ1-1; 8 bases line up with TRBD1. The CDR3 length is 13 residues. V dropped 5 bases and J dropped 7; count of bases not matched to a gene: 6. The CDR3 DNA sequence: TGTGCCAGCAGTCCACAGGGGGTTGGTGAAGCTTTCTTT. It codes for CASSPQGVGEAFF.

The genes are TRBV3-1 (or the pseudogene TRBV3-2) and TRBJ2-1, with 8 bases identical to TRBD2. This CDR3 region has 16 residues. Germline CDR1 LGHDT, CDR2 YNNKEL (reference sequence). V lost 0 bases and J lost 7; bases outside the gene matches: 8. The CDR3 bases are TGTGCCAGCAGCCAAGACGGCACTAGCGGAGTTAATGAGCAGTTCTTC. This translates into CASSQDGTSGVNEQFF.

This sequence joins TRBV24-1 and TRBJ2-5, with 10 nucleotides matching TRBD1. The V and J ends lost 5 bases and 5 bases, in that order; junction bases with no gene match: 7. Germline V gene data show CDR1 as KGHDR and CDR2 as SFDVKD. The CDR3 length is 15 residues. The CDR3 is CATSGGTGEQETQYF. In DNA form, the CDR3 reads TGTGCCACCAGTGGTGGGACAGGGGAACAGGAGACCCAGTACTTC.

This clone is a singleton in its sample. At one end the junction does not follow the germline gene, possibly because of a read error. The gene calls are TRBV18 and TRBJ1-6, with 7 bases lining up with TRBD1. This CDR3 spans 17 amino acids. Germline assignment: CDR1 KGHSH and CDR2 LQKENI. The CDR3 sequence is CASSPRQGSASNAPLHF. The CDR3 bases are TGTGCCAGCTCGCCACGACAGGGTTCGGCGTCGAATGCGCCCCTCCACTTT.

The table lists this clone with a few counts. The chain couples TRBV6-5 to TRBJ2-7; 7 bases match TRBD1. Per germline, CDR1 MNHEY and CDR2 SVGAGI. Unmatched junction bases numbered 6, after V lost 8 bases and J lost 2 bases. This CDR3 comprises 13 residues. CDR3 DNA sequence: TGTGCCAGCCAACGACAGGGAGCCTACGAGCAGTACTTC. Amino acids: CASQRQGAYEQYF.